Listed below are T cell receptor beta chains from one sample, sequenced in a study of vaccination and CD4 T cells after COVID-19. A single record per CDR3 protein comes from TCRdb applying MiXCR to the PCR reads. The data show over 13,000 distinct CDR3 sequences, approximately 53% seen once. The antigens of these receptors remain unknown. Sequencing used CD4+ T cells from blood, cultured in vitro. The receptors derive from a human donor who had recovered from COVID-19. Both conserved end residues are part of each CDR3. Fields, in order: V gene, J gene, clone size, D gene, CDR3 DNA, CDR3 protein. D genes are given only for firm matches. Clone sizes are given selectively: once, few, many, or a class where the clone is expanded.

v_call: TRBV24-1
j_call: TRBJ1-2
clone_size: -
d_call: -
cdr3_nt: TGTGCCACCAGTGATTCCCCAGGACCATTCTATGGCTACACCTTC
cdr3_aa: CATSDSPGPFYGYTF

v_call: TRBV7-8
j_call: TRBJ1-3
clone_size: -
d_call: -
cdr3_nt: TGTGCCAGCAGCTTAGGGGACTCCCCAGGAAACACCATATATTTT
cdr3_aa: CASSLGDSPGNTIYF

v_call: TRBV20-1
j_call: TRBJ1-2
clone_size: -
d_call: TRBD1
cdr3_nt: TGCAGTGCTGAGTTTCCGGGACAGGGGGTTTCCAGGACTGGCTACACCTTC
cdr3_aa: CSAEFPGQGVSRTGYTF

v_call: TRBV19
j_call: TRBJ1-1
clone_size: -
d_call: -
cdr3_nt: TGTGCCAGTAGTAAGGTCGCGAACACTGAAGCTTTCTTT
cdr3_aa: CASSKVANTEAFF

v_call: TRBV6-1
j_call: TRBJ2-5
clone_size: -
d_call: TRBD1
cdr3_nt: TGTGCCAGCAGTGGGGACAGGCAAGAGACCCAGTACTTC
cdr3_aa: CASSGDRQETQYF

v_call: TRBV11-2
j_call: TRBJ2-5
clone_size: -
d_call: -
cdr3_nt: TGTGCCAGCAGCTTAGATGACGGTGAGACCCAGTACTTC
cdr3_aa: CASSLDDGETQYF

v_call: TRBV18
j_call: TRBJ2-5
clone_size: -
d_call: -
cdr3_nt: TGTGCCAGCTCACCCCCATCCAAGGGACAAGAGACCCAGTACTTC
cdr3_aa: CASSPPSKGQETQYF

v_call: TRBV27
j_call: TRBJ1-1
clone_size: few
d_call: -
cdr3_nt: TGTGCCAGCAGATCCCTGGCGAGGGGGGTGGTGTTAGCGAGAAACACTGAAGCTTTCTTT
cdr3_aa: CASRSLARGVVLARNTEAFF

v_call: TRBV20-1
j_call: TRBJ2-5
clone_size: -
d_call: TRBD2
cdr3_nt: TGCAGTGCTGGAGGGCATGGTAGCGGGAGATGGGAGACCCAGTACTTC
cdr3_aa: CSAGGHGSGRWETQYF

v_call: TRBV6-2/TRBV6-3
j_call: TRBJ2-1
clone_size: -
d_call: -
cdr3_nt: TGTGCCAGCAGTTACTCGCACCTAGTGGGGATCAATGAGCAGTTCTTC
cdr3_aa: CASSYSHLVGINEQFF

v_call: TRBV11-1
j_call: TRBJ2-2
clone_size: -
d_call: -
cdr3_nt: -
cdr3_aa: CASSTTSGSCFF

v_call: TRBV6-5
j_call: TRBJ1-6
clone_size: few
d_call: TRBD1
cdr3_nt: TGTGCCAGCAGTTACTCTGGGCAGGGGGCTTCACCCCTCCACTTT
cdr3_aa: CASSYSGQGASPLHF

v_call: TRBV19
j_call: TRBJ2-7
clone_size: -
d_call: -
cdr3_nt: TGTGCCAGTGCCTCCGGGACGGCCACCTACGAGCAGTACTTC
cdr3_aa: CASASGTATYEQYF

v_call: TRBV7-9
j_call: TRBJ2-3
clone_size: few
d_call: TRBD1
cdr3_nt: TGTGCCAGCAGCTTAGCAGGGGGCCCGATACGAGATACGCAGTATTTT
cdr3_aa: CASSLAGGPIRDTQYF

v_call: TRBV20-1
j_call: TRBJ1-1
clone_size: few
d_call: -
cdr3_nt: TGCAGTGCTAGCCTCCGACAGACGAACACTGAAGCTTTCTTT
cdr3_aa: CSASLRQTNTEAFF

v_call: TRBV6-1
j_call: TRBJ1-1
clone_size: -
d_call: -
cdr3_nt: TGTGCCAGCAGTGAAAGTAGGGTCACTGAAGCTTTCTTT
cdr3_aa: CASSESRVTEAFF

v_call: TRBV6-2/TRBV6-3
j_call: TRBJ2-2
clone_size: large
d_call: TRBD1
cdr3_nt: TGTGCCAGCACCGACAGGGGGCTTTTCGCCGGGGAGCTGTTTTTT
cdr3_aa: CASTDRGLFAGELFF

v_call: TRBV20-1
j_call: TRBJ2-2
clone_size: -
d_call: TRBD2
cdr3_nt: TGCAGTGCTCACATGGGACTAGCGGGAGTCAGGGAGCTGTTTTTT
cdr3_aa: CSAHMGLAGVRELFF

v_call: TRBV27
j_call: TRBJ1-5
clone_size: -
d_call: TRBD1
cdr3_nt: TGTGCCAGCAGTCCTTGGACAGGGTCATTAGGTGGTCAGCCCCAGCATTTT
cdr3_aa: CASSPWTGSLGGQPQHF

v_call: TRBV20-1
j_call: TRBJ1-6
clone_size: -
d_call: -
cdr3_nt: TGCAGTGCTGAACCCACCAAGGAGACTCGCCCACCCCTCCACTTT
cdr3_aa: CSAEPTKETRPPLHF

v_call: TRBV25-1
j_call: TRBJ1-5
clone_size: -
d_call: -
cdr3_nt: TGTGCCAGCCGCTCTTGTCCTAGGACAGACAATCAGCCCCAGCATTTT
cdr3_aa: CASRSCPRTDNQPQHF

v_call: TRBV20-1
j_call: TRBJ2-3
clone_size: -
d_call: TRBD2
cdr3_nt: TGCAGTGCTAGGGGACTAGCGGGGACCAGCACAGATACGCAGTATTTT
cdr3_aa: CSARGLAGTSTDTQYF